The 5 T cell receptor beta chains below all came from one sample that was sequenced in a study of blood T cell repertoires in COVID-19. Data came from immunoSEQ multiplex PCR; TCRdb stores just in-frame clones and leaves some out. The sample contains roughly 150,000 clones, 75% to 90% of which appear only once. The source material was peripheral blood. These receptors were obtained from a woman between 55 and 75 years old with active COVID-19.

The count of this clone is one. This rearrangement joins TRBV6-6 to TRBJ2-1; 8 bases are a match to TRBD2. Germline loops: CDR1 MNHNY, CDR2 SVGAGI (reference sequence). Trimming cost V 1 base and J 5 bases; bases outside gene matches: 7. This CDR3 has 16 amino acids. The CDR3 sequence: CASSYLDGRGDNEQFF. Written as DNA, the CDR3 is TGTGCCAGCAGTTACTTAGACGGGAGGGGAGACAATGAGCAGTTCTTC.

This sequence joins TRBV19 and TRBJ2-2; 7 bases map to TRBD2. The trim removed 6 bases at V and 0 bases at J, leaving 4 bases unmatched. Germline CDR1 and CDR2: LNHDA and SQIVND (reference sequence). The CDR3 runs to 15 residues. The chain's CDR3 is CASSASGTNTGELFF. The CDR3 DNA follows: TGTGCCAGTAGCGCTAGCGGAACGAACACCGGGGAGCTGTTTTTT.

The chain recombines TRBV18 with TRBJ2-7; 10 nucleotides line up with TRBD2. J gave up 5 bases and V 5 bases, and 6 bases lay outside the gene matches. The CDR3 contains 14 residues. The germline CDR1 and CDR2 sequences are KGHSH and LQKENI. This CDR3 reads CASSYRTSGNEQYF. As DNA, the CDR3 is TGTGCCAGCTCATATAGGACTAGCGGCAACGAGCAGTACTTC.

In DNA, the CDR3 is TGTGCCAGCAGCTGGGAGGGGGATGGCTACACCTTC. As protein: CASSWEGDGYTF. This chain uses TRBV11-2 with TRBJ1-2; possible D gene TRBD1, 6 bases. Germline CDR1 SGHAT, CDR2 FQNNGV. Trimming removed 4 bases at V and 6 bases at J, with 9 bases between. The CDR3 loop spans 12 amino acids.

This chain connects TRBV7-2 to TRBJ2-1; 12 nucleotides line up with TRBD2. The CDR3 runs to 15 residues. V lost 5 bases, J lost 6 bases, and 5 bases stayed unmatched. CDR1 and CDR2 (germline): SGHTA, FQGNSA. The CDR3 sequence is CASSRRTSGTNEQFF. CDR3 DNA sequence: TGTGCCAGCAGCCGCCGGACTAGCGGGACCAATGAGCAGTTCTTC.